The sequence of this T cell receptor beta chain was determined in a study of blood T cell repertoires in COVID-19. Germline CDR1 and CDR2: SQVTM and ANQGSEA. The CDR3 has 11 residues. Between the trimmed V and J ends, which lost 3 bases and 5 bases, there was a span of 8 bases. Repertoires were generated with immunoSEQ multiplex PCR, while TCRdb's copy carries only in-frame clones and drops some. The repertoire includes about 420,000 clones, roughly 90% of them detected once, and approximately 0.92% sits in the top ten. This clone occurred a few times. The material sequenced was peripheral blood. The chain is built from TRBV29-1 and TRBJ2-7; possible D gene TRBD1, 6 bases. The receptor's source is a man between 18 and 29 years old with COVID-19, enrolled during active disease. CDR3 region: CSVEWGHEQYF. The CDR3 DNA reads TGCAGCGTTGAGTGGGGGCACGAGCAGTACTTC.